What follows are 30 T cell receptor beta chains derived from one specimen sequenced in a study of OX40 agonist ivuxolimab in advanced cancers. Libraries were prepared through the immunoSEQ multiplex PCR assay. Not all clones reach the TCRdb copy of this immuneACCESS table, which keeps in-frame sequences only. Checked studies attribute under half of the gap to unresolved V genes and leave the rest unexplained. In this sample the table shows 66,000 or so clones, less than 85% of which occur a single time. The ten largest clones represent less than 0.6% of the sample. The sample was CD4+ or CD8+ T cells sorted from blood, taken in a trial of the OX40 agonist ivuxolimab. Receptors were obtained from an adult with an advanced solid tumor such as melanoma, head and neck, liver or kidney cancer.

J is TRBJ2-1 and V is TRBV4-2, with 7 bases fitting TRBD2. The CDR3 sequence is 15 residues long. Trimming at V came to 0 bases and at J to 8 bases, leaving 7 bases not matched to a gene. Germline loops: CDR1 LGHNA, CDR2 YNFKEQ. Here the CDR3 reads CASSQDGRVWDEQFF. The CDR3 DNA follows: TGTGCCAGCAGCCAAGATGGGAGGGTATGGGATGAGCAGTTCTTC.

V is TRBV6-6 and J is TRBJ1-2, with TRBD1 identical over 7 bases. V trimming: 5 bases; J trimming: 5 bases; junction bases outside the gene matches: 5. The CDR3 runs 13 residues. Looked up from germline, CDR1 is MNHNY and CDR2 is SVGAGI (reference sequence). The chain's CDR3 is CASSNGQVYGYTF. The CDR3 DNA reads as TGTGCCAGCAGTAACGGACAGGTTTATGGCTACACCTTC.

This chain links TRBV19 with TRBJ2-7; unclear D gene. The V gene's germline CDR1 is LNHDA and CDR2 SQIVND (reference sequence). Trimming stripped 0 bases from V and 4 bases from J, with 10 bases between. This CDR3 has 14 residues. CDR3 in amino acids: CASSIDTATYEQYF. Here the CDR3 DNA reads TGTGCCAGTAGTATAGATACAGCGACTTACGAGCAGTACTTC.

This chain connects TRBV5-8 to TRBJ2-1, with 8 positions matching TRBD1. The CDR3 runs to 18 residues. J gave up 5 bases and V 0 bases, and 13 bases lay outside the gene matches. The V gene's germline CDR1 is SGHTS and CDR2 YDEGEE. DNA for the CDR3: TGTGCCAGCAGCTTGGTCTGGACAGGGTCTCTCGGCAACAATGAGCAGTTCTTC. As protein: CASSLVWTGSLGNNEQFF.

The V call is TRBV6-5, the J call TRBJ2-7; 7 positions match TRBD2. Per the germline V gene, CDR1 is MNHEY and CDR2 is SVGAGI. With 2 bases clipped from V and 7 bases from J, the junction kept 8 bases outside the gene matches. The CDR3 extends over 14 amino acids. CDR3 nucleotides: TGTGCCAGCAGTTACGCGGGAGTATTAAGTGAGCAGTACTTC. Amino acids: CASSYAGVLSEQYF.

The chain has TRBV7-8 and TRBJ2-2; TRBD2 might be the D (6 bases). The V and J ends lost 1 base and 0 bases respectively, with 6 bases between them. The CDR3 sequence is 15 residues long. The germline gives CDR1 SGHVS, CDR2 FQNEAQ. CDR3 residues: CASSLGGANTGELFF. CDR3 in DNA: TGTGCCAGCAGCTTAGGCGGGGCGAACACCGGGGAGCTGTTTTTT.

V is TRBV6-5 and J is TRBJ1-5; no firm D call. V was cut by 6 bases and J by 5 bases, with 11 bases left in between. Germline-derived CDR1 and CDR2 are MNHEY and SVGAGI. This CDR3 is 13 amino acids long. The DNA for the CDR3 is TGTGCCAGCAGCCGTCACCCGGATCAGCCCCAGCATTTT. It codes for CASSRHPDQPQHF.

The rearrangement joins TRBV29-1 to TRBJ2-3; a possible D gene is TRBD2 (6 bases). The CDR3 loop spans 11 amino acids. V was trimmed by 4 bases and J by 5 bases, leaving 7 bases between them. The V gene's germline CDR1 is SQVTM and CDR2 ANQGSEA. CDR3 protein: CSVGSGDTQYF. The CDR3 bases are TGCAGCGTTGGTAGCGGAGATACGCAGTATTTT.

The rearrangement uses TRBV7-9 and TRBJ1-3; D unresolved. CDR1 is SEHNR, CDR2 FQNEAQ, per germline (reference sequence). V dropped 0 bases and J dropped 0 bases, with 12 bases sitting between them. There are 17 residues in the CDR3. The CDR3 sequence is CASSLAPLFSSGNTIYF. The CDR3 DNA reads as TGTGCCAGCAGCTTAGCCCCCCTGTTCAGCTCTGGAAACACCATATATTTT.

This chain joins TRBV4-2 and TRBJ2-7; weak D call: TRBD2 (6 bases). This CDR3 comprises 14 residues. V lost 6 bases to trimming and J lost 3 bases, with 15 bases between them. Germline V gives CDR1 LGHNA, CDR2 YNFKEQ. CDR3 protein: CASRMGAGHYEQYF. CDR3 coding DNA: TGTGCCAGCAGGATGGGAGCGGGTCACTACGAGCAGTACTTC.

Regarding this clone: The identical CDR3 is also encoded by other nucleotide sequences in the sample. The V and J genes are TRBV10-3 and TRBJ1-1, with 7 bases matching TRBD1. Germline lookup yields CDR1 ENHRY and CDR2 SYGVKD. J lost 5 bases, V lost 3 bases, and 6 bases had no gene match. The CDR3 sequence is 14 residues long. The CDR3 coding sequence is TGTGCCATCAGTGACGGACAGGCGGGGACTGAAGCTTTCTTT. Its protein product is CAISDGQAGTEAFF.

The chain carries TRBV7-9 and TRBJ2-7; D gene ambiguous. The CDR3 has 11 residues. The ends were cut back, 4 bases at V and 7 bases at J, with 8 bases in the middle. Germline V gene sequence: CDR1 SEHNR, CDR2 FQNEAQ (reference sequence). The CDR3 nucleotides are TGTGCCAGCAGCTGGTACGAAGAGCAGTACTTC. It codes for CASSWYEEQYF.

V and J are TRBV10-2 and TRBJ1-2; 7 positions agree with TRBD1. Germline CDR1 and CDR2: WSHSY and SAAADI. J was trimmed by 1 base and V by 6 bases; bases with no gene match: 14. CDR3 length: 17 residues. This chain's CDR3 is CASRTGPGQGINYGYTF. CDR3 in DNA: TGCGCCAGCAGGACAGGGCCCGGCCAAGGCATTAACTATGGCTACACCTTC.

The gene calls are TRBV7-2 and TRBJ2-7; 9 bases line up with TRBD1. The CDR3 totals 20 residues. Germline lookup yields CDR1 SGHTA and CDR2 FQGNSA. V lost 0 bases, J lost 1 base, and 16 bases stayed unmatched. The CDR3 coding sequence is TGTGCCAGCAGCTTAGCGCGGGACAGGGTTTTAACTTCCAGTTCCTACGAGCAGTACTTC. Its protein is CASSLARDRVLTSSSYEQYF.

V gene TRBV18 combines with J gene TRBJ2-7; D is perhaps TRBD1 or TRBD2 (5 bases each). The germline V gene encodes CDR1 KGHSH and CDR2 LQKENI. V was clipped by 7 bases and J by 0 bases, with 16 bases between them. The CDR3 consists of 15 residues. The CDR3 DNA reads as TGTGCCAGCTTACCCCGGGACGGCGACTCCTACGAGCAGTACTTC. As protein: CASLPRDGDSYEQYF.

This clone was counted once. The chain combines TRBV18 with TRBJ2-5, with TRBD2 matching over 8 bases. V shed 4 bases and J 14 bases; nucleotides not matched to a gene: 15. CDR1 and CDR2 (germline): KGHSH, LQKENI. This CDR3 has 14 residues. CDR3 in DNA: TGTGCCAGCTCACGTGGCGGGAGGCAACTTGGCGTTTACTTC. This codes for CASSRGGRQLGVYF. The whole variable domain, remainder taken from reference TRBV18 and TRBJ2-5, is NAGVMQNPRHLVRRRGQEARLRCSPMKGHSHVYWYRQLPEEGLKFMVYLQKENIIDESGMPKERFSAEFPKEGPSILRIQQVVRGDSAAYFCASSRGGRQLGVYFGPGTRLLVL.

Written as DNA, the CDR3 is TGTGCCAGCCTATCTGGGAGCGGCCAAGAGACCCAGTACTTC. Its protein is CASLSGSGQETQYF. The chain carries TRBV6-4 and TRBJ2-5, with TRBD2 as a possible D gene (5 bases). The germline V and J ends were trimmed by 8 bases and 1 base, with 14 bases remaining between them. Germline V CDR1 and CDR2: MRHNA, SNTAGT. The CDR3 runs 14 residues.

The genes are TRBV10-3 and TRBJ2-7, with TRBD2 identical over 11 bases. After removal of 8 bases from V and 6 bases from J, the junction contained 9 bases not matched to a gene. The CDR3 extends over 14 amino acids. Germline assignment: CDR1 ENHRY and CDR2 SYGVKD. The CDR3 DNA reads as TGTGCCATCGGACTAGCGGGCGCACCGGGCGAGCAGTACTTC. This gives the protein CAIGLAGAPGEQYF.

The chain uses TRBV5-4 and TRBJ2-6, with 7 bases that match TRBD1. V lost 4 bases, J lost 1 base, and 5 bases stayed unmatched. The CDR3 length is 16 residues. Germline V gene lookup returns CDR1 SGHNT and CDR2 YYREEE (reference sequence). The DNA for the CDR3 is TGTGCCAGCAGCCAAAACAGGGGTTCTGGGGCCAACGTCCTGACTTTC. It encodes CASSQNRGSGANVLTF.

The V and J genes are TRBV28 and TRBJ2-1; D call uncertain. Germline V gene data show CDR1 as MDHEN and CDR2 as SYDVKM. The ends were cut back, 1 base at V and 5 bases at J, with 9 bases in the middle. The length of the CDR3 is 14 residues. CDR3 amino acids: CASSLLSEDNEQFF. In DNA, the CDR3 is TGTGCCAGCAGTTTATTGTCGGAAGACAATGAGCAGTTCTTC.

The chain carries TRBV27 and TRBJ1-3, with TRBD1 matching over 9 bases. The CDR3 extends over 13 amino acids. Germline assignment: CDR1 MNHEY and CDR2 SMNVEV (reference sequence). Trimming took 5 bases from V and 7 from J; bases not matched to a gene: 3. The CDR3 protein is CASSLTGGNTIYF. DNA for the CDR3: TGTGCCAGCAGTCTGACAGGGGGGAACACCATATATTTT.

Worth noting for this clone: Sequence at one end of the junction differs from germline and may be a read error. The chain couples TRBV29-1 to TRBJ2-3; 16 bases are a match to TRBD2. From germline, CDR1 is SQVTM and CDR2 ANQGSEA. The CDR3 is made up of 18 amino acids. CDR3 amino acids: CGVPSGLAGGWGTDTQYF. The DNA for the CDR3 is TGCGGCGTCCCTTCGGGACTAGCGGGAGGGTGGGGCACAGATACGCAGTATTTT.

This clone has just a few counts. V is TRBV5-4 and J is TRBJ1-1; D not resolved. This CDR3 has 12 amino acids. Trimming left V 2 bases short and J 6 bases short, with 8 bases between. CDR1 is SGHNT, CDR2 YYREEE, per germline (reference sequence). CDR3 sequence (DNA): TGTGCCAGCAGCTTAACGTCGGCTGAAGCTTTCTTT. This sequence encodes CASSLTSAEAFF.

This clone was counted a single time. V usage is TRBV18 and J usage is TRBJ2-1; 15 bases are a match to TRBD2. CDR3 length: 22 amino acids. The J segment lost 2 bases and the V segment lost 5 bases, leaving 19 bases of the junction unmatched. CDR1 KGHSH and CDR2 LQKENI come from the germline V gene. The CDR3 DNA sequence: TGTGCCAGCTCATCATTCCTTCCTAGGACTAGCGGGAGGGCCCGGCCCTACAATGAGCAGTTCTTC. Its translation is CASSSFLPRTSGRARPYNEQFF. Full variable domain (outside the CDR3, taken from reference TRBV18 and TRBJ2-1): NAGVMQNPRHLVRRRGQEARLRCSPMKGHSHVYWYRQLPEEGLKFMVYLQKENIIDESGMPKERFSAEFPKEGPSILRIQQVVRGDSAAYFCASSSFLPRTSGRARPYNEQFFGPGTRLTVL.

The chain uses TRBV30 and TRBJ2-7, with 10 bases identical to TRBD1. The germline V gene encodes CDR1 GTSNPN and CDR2 SVGIG (reference sequence). The CDR3 totals 14 residues. The V gene end was trimmed by 0 bases and the J gene end by 10 bases; junction bases not matched to a gene: 9. The DNA of the CDR3 is TGTGCCTGGAGTGTACCGGGACAGGGGCTAAAACAGTACTTC. This encodes CAWSVPGQGLKQYF.

V usage is TRBV12-5 and J usage is TRBJ2-3; tentative D call: TRBD2 (5 bases). Trimming pared 6 bases from V and 4 bases from J, leaving 11 bases between. The germline gives CDR1 LGHNT, CDR2 FRNRAP. The CDR3 is made up of 13 amino acids. The CDR3, as DNA: TGTGCTAGTGGGACCGCGGGCCCAGATACGCAGTATTTT. Encoded protein: CASGTAGPDTQYF.

The chain combines TRBV7-8 with TRBJ2-7; either TRBD1 or TRBD2 may fit D (5 bases each). Germline-derived CDR1 and CDR2 are SGHVS and FQNEAQ. V shed 2 bases and J shed 0 bases, with 8 bases lying between them. The CDR3 loop spans 14 amino acids. The CDR3 bases are TGTGCCAGCAGCTTACGGGACGACTCCTACGAGCAGTACTTC. Translation gives CASSLRDDSYEQYF.

In DNA form, the CDR3 reads TGTGCCAGCTTCCGAGGAATGAGAAGACTCGCCCAGTACTTC. Translating it yields CASFRGMRRLAQYF. This chain connects TRBV2 to TRBJ2-5; D ambiguous. In germline, CDR1 is SNHLY, CDR2 FYNNEI. The CDR3 loop spans 14 amino acids. The germline V and J ends were trimmed by 8 bases and 9 bases, with 22 bases remaining between them. The full variable domain, rest sourced from reference TRBV2 and TRBJ2-5, is EPEVTQTPSHQVTQMGQEVILRCVPISNHLYFYWYRQILGQKVEFLVSFYNNEISEKSEIFDDQFSVERPDGSNFTLKIRSTKLEDSAMYFCASFRGMRRLAQYFGPGTRLLVL.

The chain employs TRBV7-2 and TRBJ2-3; D uncertain. Germline values: CDR1 SGHTA, CDR2 FQGNSA. V dropped 0 bases and J dropped 2 bases, with 6 bases sitting between them. There are 14 residues in the CDR3. DNA of the CDR3: TGTGCCAGCAGCTTAGCTGTTAACACAGATACGCAGTATTTT. Translated, it gives CASSLAVNTDTQYF.

The chain couples TRBV11-2 to TRBJ2-5; 14 nucleotides match TRBD2. The germline CDR1 and CDR2 sequences are SGHAT and FQNNGV. The length of the CDR3 is 17 residues. Unmatched junction bases numbered 14, after V lost 10 bases and J lost 4 bases. Here the CDR3 DNA reads TGTGCCATCGGAAAAACCGGGACTAGCGGGAGAGGAGAGACCCAGTACTTC. This sequence encodes CAIGKTGTSGRGETQYF.